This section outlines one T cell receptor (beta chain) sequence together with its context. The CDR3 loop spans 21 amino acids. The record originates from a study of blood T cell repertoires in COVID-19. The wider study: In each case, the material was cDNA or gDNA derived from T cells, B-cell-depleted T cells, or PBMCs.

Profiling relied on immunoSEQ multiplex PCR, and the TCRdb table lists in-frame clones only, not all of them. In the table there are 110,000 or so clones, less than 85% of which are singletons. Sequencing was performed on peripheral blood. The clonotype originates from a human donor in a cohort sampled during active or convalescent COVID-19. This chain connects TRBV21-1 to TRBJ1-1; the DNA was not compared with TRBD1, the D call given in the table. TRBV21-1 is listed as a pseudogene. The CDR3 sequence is CASSKEVGCQGEAWGNTEAFF. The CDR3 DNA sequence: TGTGCCAGCAGCAAAGAAGTAGGTTGCCAGGGGGAAGCATGGGGGAACACTGAAGCTTTCTTT.